The clone carrying this TCR beta chain was detected many times. The antigen is undetermined. The length of the CDR3 is 16 residues. The germline V gene encodes CDR1 DFQATT and CDR2 SNEGSKA (reference sequence). Losses at the gene ends were 2 bases for V and 2 bases for J; bases not matched to a gene: 6. The data originate from a study of T cells in Graves' hyperthyroidism and ophthalmopathy. Study outcomes and limitations: Expanded thyroid clonotypes (above 0.001) were mostly also found in blood. Ophthalmopathy was predicted by the model a median of 6.5 months ahead of onset. Ophthalmopathy and stable hyperthyroidism were separated by a 13 V-J model.

Amplified regions were TCR beta CDR3 sequences from RNA transcripts. First-round RT-PCR with HTBI primers amplified the TCR CDR3 region. TCRdb itself ran the multiplex PCR reads through MiXCR, one entry per CDR3 protein. In the table there are under 750,000 distinct CDR3 sequences, approximately 18% of which are singletons. The study left out patients who had uncontrolled infection, other autoimmune disease, pregnancy or lactation. The clonotype was recovered from a woman aged 45 to 65 with Graves' hyperthyroidism that later progressed to Graves' ophthalmopathy. The material sequenced was blood. The rearrangement links TRBV20-1 to TRBJ2-1; 10 bases map to TRBD1. The CDR3 is CSARPFDRGPYNEQFF. The CDR3 bases are TGCAGTGCTAGACCGTTCGACAGGGGGCCCTACAATGAGCAGTTCTTC.